This TCR beta chain is drawn from a study of CD8 T cells in ankylosing spondylitis. Whole-study results and caveats: Earlier work had already found some motif variants in reactive arthritis synovial fluid and blood.

The CDR3 sequence is 11 residues long. The germline V and J ends were trimmed by 2 bases and 12 bases, with 9 bases remaining between them. The table lists this clonotype with a few counts. The antigen is not known. From the 5' RACE reads, TCRdb called clonotypes with MiXCR, one entry per CDR3 protein. The table lists around 220,000 distinct CDR3 sequences, about 10% of them singletons. Input material: blood, either unsorted or a sorted T cell fraction (not recorded which). The chain carries TRBV12-3 or TRBV12-4 and TRBJ2-3; no clear D. This sequence was found in a male donor with ankylosing spondylitis or in good health (not recorded which). In DNA, the CDR3 is TGTGCCAGCAGTTTATCCGGGTTACAGTATTTT. This sequence encodes CASSLSGLQYF.